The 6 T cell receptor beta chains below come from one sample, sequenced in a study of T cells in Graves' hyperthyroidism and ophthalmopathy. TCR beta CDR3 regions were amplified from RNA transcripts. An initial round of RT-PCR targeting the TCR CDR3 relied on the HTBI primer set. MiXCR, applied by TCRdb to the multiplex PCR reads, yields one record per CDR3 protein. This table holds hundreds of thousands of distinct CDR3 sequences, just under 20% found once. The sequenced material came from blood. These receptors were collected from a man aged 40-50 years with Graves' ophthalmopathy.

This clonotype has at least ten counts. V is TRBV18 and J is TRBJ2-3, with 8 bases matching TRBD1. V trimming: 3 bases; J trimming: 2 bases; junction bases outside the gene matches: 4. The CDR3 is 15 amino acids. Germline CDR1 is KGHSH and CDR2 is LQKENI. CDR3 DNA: TGTGCCAGCTCACCGGGACAGGTAAACACAGATACGCAGTATTTT. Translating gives CASSPGQVNTDTQYF.

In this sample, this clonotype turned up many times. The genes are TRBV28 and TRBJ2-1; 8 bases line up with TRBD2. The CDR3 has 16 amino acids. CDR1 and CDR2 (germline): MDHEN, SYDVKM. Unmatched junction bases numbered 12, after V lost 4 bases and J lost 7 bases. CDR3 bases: TGTGCCAGCAGTTGGGCCCAGCGGGAGCCTCCGAATGAGCAGTTCTTC. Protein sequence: CASSWAQREPPNEQFF.

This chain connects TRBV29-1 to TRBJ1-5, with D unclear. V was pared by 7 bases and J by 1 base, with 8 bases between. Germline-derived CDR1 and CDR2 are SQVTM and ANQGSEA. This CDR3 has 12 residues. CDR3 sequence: CSAGSSNQPQHF. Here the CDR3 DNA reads TGCAGCGCCGGGTCCAGCAATCAGCCCCAGCATTTT.

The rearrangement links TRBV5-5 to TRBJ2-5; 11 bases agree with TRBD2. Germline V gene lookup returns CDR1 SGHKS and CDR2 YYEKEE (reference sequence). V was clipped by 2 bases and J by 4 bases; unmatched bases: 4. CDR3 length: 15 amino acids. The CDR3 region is CASSLIAGGRETQYF. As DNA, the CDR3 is TGTGCCAGCAGCTTAATAGCGGGGGGGCGAGAGACCCAGTACTTC.

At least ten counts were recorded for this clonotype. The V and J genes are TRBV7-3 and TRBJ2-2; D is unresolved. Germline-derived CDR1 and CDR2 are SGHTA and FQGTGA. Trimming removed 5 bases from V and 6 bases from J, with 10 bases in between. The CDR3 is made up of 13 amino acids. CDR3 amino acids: CASSKTAAGELFF. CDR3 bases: TGTGCCAGCAGCAAGACCGCAGCCGGGGAGCTGTTTTTT.

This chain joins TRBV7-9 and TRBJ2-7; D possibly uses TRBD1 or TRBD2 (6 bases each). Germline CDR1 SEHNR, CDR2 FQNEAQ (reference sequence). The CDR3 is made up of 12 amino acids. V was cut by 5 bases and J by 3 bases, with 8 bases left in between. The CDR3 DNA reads TGTGCCAGCAGCCGGGGGCTCTACGAGCAGTACTTC. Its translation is CASSRGLYEQYF.